This T cell receptor beta chain is drawn from a study of control samples from healthy donors and cancer patients (dated by TCRdb to the early 2020s). This clone showed up just once. Its binding antigen is unknown. Qualities for individual bases were not recorded, and no much larger clone is one base off. The library came from the immunoSEQ multiplex PCR assay. Entries here come from immuneACCESS through TCRdb and include only in-frame sequences with V and J called. Some clones fail to appear in such tables; in the studies checked, an unresolved V gene covers under half of the shortfall, and the cause of the remainder is unknown. This sample gives under 110,000 clones in total; 75% to 90% of them show up just once. The ten largest clones represent 7.8% of the sample. The CDR3 numbers 16 residues from cysteine through phenylalanine. The CDR3 DNA has 48 bases and is translated from base 1. V is trimmed back by 1 base and J by 4 bases, and the junction contains 8 bases that no gene match accounts for. Taken from the germline V gene, the CDR1 and CDR2 loops are SGHVS and FNYEAQ.

The V and J genes are TRBV7-6 and TRBJ1-2, with 8 central nucleotides matching TRBD1. This clonotype was obtained from a man aged 25 to 40 in good health. Sequencing input: blood. Read as DNA, the sequence is TGTGCCAGCAGCTTAGAGGCAGGGGGCAAGGGCTATGGCTACACCTTC. Translation gives CASSLEAGGKGYGYTF.